The 26 T cell receptor beta chains in this list originate from one sample, sequenced in a study of cytomegalovirus exposure and HLA in healthy donors. The method was immunoSEQ multiplex PCR; TCRdb's version includes in-frame clones alone and lacks a portion of them. The repertoire consists of fewer than 400,000 clones, with around 86% occurring once and the leading ten covering about 0.8%. The sequenced material came from PBMCs. The receptors were sampled from a woman younger than 35 in good health and CMV-seronegative.

The V call is TRBV9, the J call TRBJ2-7; D is possibly TRBD1 (5 bases). V lost 4 bases, J lost 3 bases, and 17 bases lay in between. CDR3 length: 15 amino acids. Germline V lookup: CDR1 SGDLS, CDR2 YYNGEE. The CDR3 nucleotides are TGTGCCAGCAGCCCCGCGGACACCACCTTCTACGAGCAGTACTTC. This encodes CASSPADTTFYEQYF.

This clone was seen just once. J is TRBJ1-2 and V is TRBV2; D is unclear. Germline lookup yields CDR1 SNHLY and CDR2 FYNNEI. This CDR3 has 14 residues. V lost 3 bases to trimming and J lost 9 bases, with 17 bases between them. The CDR3 coding sequence is TGTGCCAGCAGTGACGCGGTCGGAAGTAATAGCTACACCTTC. Translating it yields CASSDAVGSNSYTF.

This sequence joins TRBV19 and TRBJ1-5, with no clear D. The germline V and J ends were trimmed by 2 bases and 0 bases, with 8 bases remaining between them. The CDR3 extends over 15 amino acids. Germline-derived CDR1 and CDR2 are LNHDA and SQIVND (reference sequence). The CDR3 sequence is CASSIPGISNQPQHF. The CDR3 nucleotides are TGTGCCAGTAGTATACCGGGGATTAGCAATCAGCCCCAGCATTTT.

The V gene is TRBV19, the J gene TRBJ1-4, with 11 bases fitting TRBD1. The CDR3 loop spans 16 amino acids. Germline CDR1 LNHDA, CDR2 SQIVND (reference sequence). V was pared by 5 bases and J by 2 bases, with 4 bases of the junction left unmatched. This chain's CDR3 is CASSPRTGGTNEKLFF. The CDR3 coding sequence is TGTGCCAGTAGTCCCCGGACAGGGGGCACTAATGAAAAACTGTTTTTT.

The chain couples TRBV18 to TRBJ1-1; tentatively, D is TRBD1 (5 bases). CDR1 KGHSH and CDR2 LQKENI come from the germline V gene. V gave up 3 bases and J gave up 0 bases, with 8 bases separating them. The CDR3 covers 14 residues. The CDR3 here is CASSPQGVNTEAFF. The CDR3 nucleotides are TGTGCCAGCTCACCCCAAGGGGTGAACACTGAAGCTTTCTTT.

This chain links TRBV30 with TRBJ2-5; tentatively, D is TRBD1 (5 bases). Germline-derived CDR1 and CDR2 are GTSNPN and SVGIG (reference sequence). The CDR3 spans 13 residues. V gave up 4 bases and J gave up 9 bases, with 18 bases separating them. The CDR3 DNA reads as TGTGCCTGGAATGTAAGCTGGTTCAGGGCCCAGTACTTC. Translating gives CAWNVSWFRAQYF.

The chain uses TRBV7-8 and TRBJ1-3; D is undetermined. Germline values: CDR1 SGHVS, CDR2 FQNEAQ. The V end was cut by 5 bases, the J end by 6 bases, with 11 bases between. CDR3 length: 13 amino acids. The DNA for the CDR3 is TGTGCCAGCAGCCCAGGTCCAGTAAACACCATATATTTT. This encodes CASSPGPVNTIYF.

To note about this clone: A read error may be the cause here, since a much bigger clone is one base away. J is TRBJ1-1 and V is TRBV5-6, with 7 positions matching TRBD1. The CDR3 length is 13 residues. Germline CDR1 is SGHDT and CDR2 is YYEEEE. V dropped 4 bases and J dropped 4; count of bases not matched to a gene: 4. The CDR3 region has the DNA TGTGCCAGCAGCCTAGACAGGGTCACTGAAGCTTTCTTT. Translated, it gives CASSLDRVTEAFF. The full variable domain, with the rest looked up from reference TRBV5-6 and TRBJ1-1, is DAGVTQSPTHLIKTRGQQVTLRCSPKSGHDTVSWYQQALGQGPQFIFQYYEEEERQRGNFPDRFSGHQFPNYSSELNVNALLLGDSALYLCASSLDRVTEAFFGQGTRLTVV.

Comment on this clone: The same CDR3 also results from other DNA sequences found in this sample. The rearrangement uses TRBV5-1 and TRBJ1-1; possible D gene TRBD1, 5 bases. The CDR3 totals 13 residues. Germline CDR1 reads SGHRS; CDR2 reads YFSETQ. The V and J ends lost 0 bases and 5 bases respectively, with 8 bases between them. The CDR3, as DNA: TGCGCCAGCAGCTTGGGGGGCGAAACTGAAGCTTTCTTT. Translated, it gives CASSLGGETEAFF. Together with reference TRBV5-1 and TRBJ1-1, the CDR3 gives the full variable domain: KAGVTQTPRYLIKTRGQQVTLSCSPISGHRSVSWYQQTPGQGLQFLFEYFSETQRNKGNFPGRFSGRQFSNSRSEMNVSTLELGDSALYLCASSLGGETEAFFGQGTRLTVV.

The chain recombines TRBV29-1 with TRBJ2-7, with TRBD2 identical over 9 bases. The CDR3 covers 17 residues. V trimming: 4 bases; J trimming: 0 bases; junction bases outside the gene matches: 13. Germline CDR1 and CDR2: SQVTM and ANQGSEA. This CDR3 reads CSVVGVLAGGPSYEQYF. CDR3 DNA: TGCAGCGTTGTAGGAGTGTTGGCGGGAGGGCCCTCCTACGAGCAGTACTTC.

The chain couples TRBV25-1 to TRBJ2-5; 7 nucleotides line up with TRBD2. Germline CDR1 is MGHDK and CDR2 is SYGVNS. This CDR3 region has 14 residues. V was pared by 2 bases and J by 7 bases, with 7 bases of the junction left unmatched. CDR3 in DNA: TGTGCCAGCAGTGAACTGACTAGCTTTGGGACCCAGTACTTC. Residues: CASSELTSFGTQYF.

This chain joins TRBV6-1 and TRBJ2-7, with 8 bases lining up with TRBD1. Losses at the gene ends were 2 bases for V and 4 bases for J; bases not matched to a gene: 13. CDR1 and CDR2 from the germline V gene are MNHNS and SASEGT. CDR3 length: 17 amino acids. This chain's CDR3 is CASSEHPDRAYLYEQYF. The CDR3 coding sequence is TGTGCCAGCAGTGAACACCCGGACAGGGCCTACCTTTACGAGCAGTACTTC.

This clone was counted between two and nine times. The V and J genes are TRBV19 and TRBJ2-2; weak D call: TRBD2 (6 bases). Germline assignment: CDR1 LNHDA and CDR2 SQIVND (reference sequence). The V and J ends lost 7 bases and 2 bases respectively, with 17 bases between them. CDR3 size: 16 residues. CDR3: CASIRGGAANTGELFF. CDR3 DNA sequence: TGTGCCAGTATAAGGGGCGGGGCAGCAAACACCGGGGAGCTGTTTTTT.

This chain links TRBV5-4 with TRBJ1-2, with D maybe TRBD1 (5 bases). Trimming left V 4 bases short and J 7 bases short, with 20 bases between. The CDR3 totals 15 residues. Germline V gene lookup returns CDR1 SGHNT and CDR2 YYREEE (reference sequence). The DNA for the CDR3 is TGTGCCAGCAGCACAGGACGGGGAGGATCGTTTGGCTACACCTTC. It codes for CASSTGRGGSFGYTF.

The chain employs TRBV6-5 and TRBJ1-4, with D perhaps matching TRBD1 (5 bases). The length of the CDR3 is 14 residues. CDR1 and CDR2 from the germline V gene are MNHEY and SVGAGI. The ends were cut back, 0 bases at V and 8 bases at J, with 10 bases in the middle. The DNA of the CDR3 is TGTGCCAGCAGTTACTCGGCAGGGTTGGAAAAACTGTTTTTT. Its translation: CASSYSAGLEKLFF.

This clone has a single count. The gene calls are TRBV29-1 and TRBJ2-3, with TRBD1 matching 8 bases. Germline assignment: CDR1 SQVTM and CDR2 ANQGSEA. The CDR3 runs 15 residues. J was trimmed by 4 bases and V by 7 bases; bases with no gene match: 13. For the CDR3, the DNA is TGCAGCGCCCACCACGGACAGGGCTTTCCAGATACGCAGTATTTT. It codes for CSAHHGQGFPDTQYF.

The gene calls are TRBV10-2 and TRBJ1-2; tentative D call: TRBD1 (5 bases). This CDR3 is built from 15 residues. V lost 0 bases and J 2 bases, leaving 10 bases between the germline ends. Per the germline V gene, CDR1 is WSHSY and CDR2 is SAAADI. Written as DNA, the CDR3 is TGCGCCAGCAGTGAGTCAGTTCAGGGAAACTATGGCTACACCTTC. This translates into CASSESVQGNYGYTF.

Comment on this clone: The sample holds other DNA sequences that translate to the same CDR3. The chain links TRBV5-6 to TRBJ2-1, with 12 bases identical to TRBD2. CDR1 and CDR2 from the germline V gene are SGHDT and YYEEEE. CDR3 length equals 15 residues. The V segment lost 4 bases and the J segment 4 bases; nucleotides outside the gene matches: 3. The CDR3 DNA reads as TGTGCCAGCAGCCTGCTAGCGGGAGGGTACAATGAGCAGTTCTTC. Amino acids: CASSLLAGGYNEQFF.

The CDR3, as DNA: TGTGCCAGCAGTGGGACAGGGGTTCGGGGCTACACCTTC. Translated: CASSGTGVRGYTF. The chain couples TRBV6-1 to TRBJ1-2, with 9 bases that match TRBD1. Germline CDR1 is MNHNS and CDR2 is SASEGT. J was trimmed by 8 bases and V by 4 bases; bases with no gene match: 5. The CDR3 runs 13 residues.

The chain links TRBV4-3 to TRBJ2-1; D gene uncertain. Germline V gene data show CDR1 as LGHNA and CDR2 as YSLEER. The V end lost 4 bases, the J end lost 7 bases, and 17 bases lay between the germline ends. The CDR3 length is 15 residues. CDR3 nucleotides: TGCGCCAGCAGCCGAGCCATCGACCCCGGGAATGAGCAGTTCTTC. This gives the protein CASSRAIDPGNEQFF.

This rearrangement joins TRBV2 to TRBJ2-5, with TRBD2 matching 8 bases. The CDR3 sequence is 14 residues long. Germline V gene data show CDR1 as SNHLY and CDR2 as FYNNEI. V shed 6 bases and J 1 base; nucleotides not matched to a gene: 4. The CDR3 loop reads CASRAGEGQETQYF. The CDR3 DNA reads TGTGCCAGCAGAGCGGGAGAGGGCCAAGAGACCCAGTACTTC.

The CDR3 nucleotides are TGCGCCAGCAGCCTGGCAGCGGCTAGCGGGAACTACGAGCAGTACTTC. Protein: CASSLAAASGNYEQYF. J is TRBJ2-7 and V is TRBV5-1, with 9 bases that match TRBD2. The V and J ends lost 4 bases and 3 bases, in that order; junction bases with no gene match: 11. Germline V gene lookup returns CDR1 SGHRS and CDR2 YFSETQ. There are 16 residues in the CDR3.

This sequence joins TRBV9 and TRBJ2-5, with 13 bases identical to TRBD2. V shed 0 bases and J 4 bases; nucleotides not matched to a gene: 3. In germline, CDR1 is SGDLS, CDR2 YYNGEE. CDR3 size: 16 residues. The chain's CDR3 is CASSVAGLAGVETQYF. The CDR3 DNA reads TGTGCCAGCAGCGTAGCCGGACTAGCGGGAGTAGAGACCCAGTACTTC.

The V and J genes are TRBV28 and TRBJ1-4; the D gene is possibly TRBD1 (5 bases). The length of the CDR3 is 17 residues. Trimming removed 3 bases at V and 6 bases at J, with 20 bases between. The germline V gene has CDR1 MDHEN and CDR2 SYDVKM. As DNA, the CDR3 is TGTGCCAGCAGTTTTCCGCTCCTACAGGTGGTCGATGAAAAACTGTTTTTT. Translated, it gives CASSFPLLQVVDEKLFF.

The genes are TRBV19 and TRBJ2-3; 8 bases match TRBD2. Trimming at V came to 7 bases and at J to 1 base, leaving 7 bases not matched to a gene. CDR1 LNHDA and CDR2 SQIVND come from the germline V gene (reference sequence). The CDR3 is 15 residues long. The CDR3 DNA reads TGTGCCAGTACTTATAGCGGGACCCGCACAGATACGCAGTATTTT. It translates to CASTYSGTRTDTQYF.

The rearrangement uses TRBV18 and TRBJ1-1, with 7 bases fitting TRBD1. V lost 6 bases and J lost 3; bases outside the gene matches: 10. Germline CDR1 reads KGHSH; CDR2 reads LQKENI. The CDR3 is 15 residues long. Here the CDR3 reads CASSPTGVGDTEAFF. The CDR3 DNA sequence: TGTGCCAGCTCCCCTACAGGGGTCGGCGACACTGAAGCTTTCTTT.